This is a list of T cell receptor beta chains from one sample in a study of blood T cells in healthy people across ages. One entry per CDR3 protein results from TCRdb running MiXCR on the 5' RACE reads. Among fewer than 1,000,000 distinct CDR3 sequences listed, 40% to 50% were seen once. What was sequenced was blood. The receptor set was obtained from a man in his sixties in good health. Both conserved end residues are trimmed from each CDR3. D genes are given only for firm matches.

CDR3aa	j_gene	v_gene	d_gene
AWTHTSETQY	TRBJ2-5	TRBV30	.
ATSSWDSNSPLH	TRBJ1-6	TRBV15	TRBD1
ARLPRGQETQY	TRBJ2-5	TRBV5-1	.
ASTERGGPRNNEQF	TRBJ2-1	TRBV13	.
SASPGYNTEAF	TRBJ1-1	TRBV20-1	.
ASSLIASGGYNEQY	TRBJ2-5	TRBV12-3/TRBV12-4	TRBD2
ASRKRGPSYNEQF	TRBJ2-1	TRBV21-1	.
ASSLEGGFISYEQY	TRBJ2-7	TRBV7-2	.
ASSVAGGQGTYEQY	.	TRBV9	TRBD1
ASTPSGVGGQY	TRBJ2-5	TRBV7-8	.